A selection of T cell receptor beta chains follows, all from one sample in a study of siplizumab effects on memory and regulatory T cells. This table comes from immunoSEQ multiplex PCR, and its TCRdb copy is limited to in-frame clones, with some not included. This sample has 100,000 to 110,000 clones, with around 90% found just once. The specimen sequenced was CD4+ T cells sorted from blood. All receptors derive from a human donor in good health. CDR3s include the opening cysteine and the closing phenylalanine or tryptophan. The D gene is left open where the match is weak. Only some rows state a clone size, as once, few, many or a class for expanded clones.

d_call: NA; v_call: TRBV5-1; clone_size: once; j_call: TRBJ2-3; cdr3_aa: CASSASGSTDTQYF; cdr3_nt: TGCGCCAGCAGCGCCAGCGGGAGCACAGATACGCAGTATTTT
d_call: TRBD1; v_call: TRBV7-9; clone_size: NA; j_call: TRBJ1-5; cdr3_aa: CASSGTGNQPQHF; cdr3_nt: TGTGCCAGCAGCGGGACAGGGAATCAGCCCCAGCATTTT
d_call: TRBD2; v_call: TRBV6-1; clone_size: NA; j_call: TRBJ2-5; cdr3_aa: CASSATGTTQETQYF; cdr3_nt: TGTGCCAGCAGTGCAACCGGGACTACCCAAGAGACCCAGTACTTC
d_call: NA; v_call: TRBV6-1; clone_size: NA; j_call: TRBJ1-2; cdr3_aa: CASSEQSYYGYTF; cdr3_nt: TGTGCCAGCAGTGAGCAGTCTTACTATGGCTACACCTTC
d_call: NA; v_call: TRBV28; clone_size: NA; j_call: TRBJ1-5; cdr3_aa: CASSFGQKRSVQPQHF; cdr3_nt: TGTGCCAGCAGTTTTGGTCAGAAAAGGTCGGTTCAGCCCCAGCATTTT
d_call: NA; v_call: TRBV11-2; clone_size: NA; j_call: TRBJ2-1; cdr3_aa: CASSLDLAAEQFF; cdr3_nt: TGTGCCAGCAGCTTAGATCTCGCTGCTGAGCAGTTCTTC
d_call: NA; v_call: TRBV7-9; clone_size: NA; j_call: TRBJ2-3; cdr3_aa: CASSPSITDTQYF; cdr3_nt: TGTGCCAGCAGCCCCAGTATCACAGATACGCAGTATTTT
d_call: NA; v_call: TRBV4-3; clone_size: NA; j_call: TRBJ2-7; cdr3_aa: CASSRETLSNGNEQYF; cdr3_nt: TGCGCCAGCAGCCGCGAGACCCTTTCAAATGGGAACGAGCAGTACTTC
d_call: NA; v_call: TRBV7-9; clone_size: NA; j_call: TRBJ1-5; cdr3_aa: CASSLDGDRSNQPQHF; cdr3_nt: TGTGCCAGCAGCTTAGATGGGGATAGGAGCAATCAGCCCCAGCATTTT
d_call: NA; v_call: TRBV6-6; clone_size: NA; j_call: TRBJ1-1; cdr3_aa: CASSYVQQVSTEAFF; cdr3_nt: TGTGCCAGCAGTTACGTTCAACAGGTCTCCACTGAAGCTTTCTTT
d_call: TRBD1; v_call: TRBV5-1; clone_size: NA; j_call: TRBJ2-7; cdr3_aa: CASSSGTGALYEQYF; cdr3_nt: TGCGCCAGCAGCTCAGGGACAGGGGCTTTGTACGAGCAGTACTTC
d_call: TRBD1; v_call: TRBV12-5; clone_size: once; j_call: TRBJ2-7; cdr3_aa: CASWDSTYEQYF; cdr3_nt: TGTGCTAGTTGGGACAGTACCTACGAGCAGTACTTC
d_call: NA; v_call: TRBV11-2; clone_size: NA; j_call: TRBJ1-2; cdr3_aa: CASSLEPTGITGYTF; cdr3_nt: TGTGCCAGCAGCTTAGAGCCTACAGGGATTACTGGCTACACCTTC
d_call: TRBD2; v_call: TRBV18; clone_size: few; j_call: TRBJ2-1; cdr3_aa: CASSLTTSGGYNEQFF; cdr3_nt: TGTGCCAGCTCTCTCACGACTAGCGGGGGATACAATGAGCAGTTCTTC
d_call: NA; v_call: TRBV2; clone_size: NA; j_call: TRBJ1-4; cdr3_aa: CASSSSGQTNEKLFF; cdr3_nt: TGTGCCAGCAGTTCTTCAGGACAGACGAATGAAAAACTGTTTTTT
d_call: NA; v_call: TRBV5-1; clone_size: NA; j_call: TRBJ2-1; cdr3_aa: CASTVDPSSYNEQFF; cdr3_nt: TGCGCCAGCACCGTGGACCCGAGCTCCTACAATGAGCAGTTCTTC
d_call: NA; v_call: TRBV9; clone_size: NA; j_call: TRBJ1-3; cdr3_aa: CASSARDSWLSGNTIYF; cdr3_nt: TGTGCCAGCAGCGCGCGGGACTCCTGGCTCTCTGGAAACACCATATATTTT
d_call: NA; v_call: TRBV6-4; clone_size: NA; j_call: TRBJ2-3; cdr3_aa: CASSPLARITDTQYF; cdr3_nt: TGTGCCAGCAGTCCGCTAGCGCGGATTACAGATACGCAGTATTTT
d_call: NA; v_call: TRBV27; clone_size: NA; j_call: TRBJ1-2; cdr3_aa: CASSLGRGDYGYTF; cdr3_nt: TGTGCCAGCAGTCTTGGTCGAGGGGACTATGGCTACACCTTC
d_call: TRBD1; v_call: TRBV10-3; clone_size: NA; j_call: TRBJ1-1; cdr3_aa: CAISRGQLNTEAFF; cdr3_nt: TGTGCCATCAGCCGGGGACAGTTGAACACTGAAGCTTTCTTT
d_call: TRBD2; v_call: TRBV9; clone_size: NA; j_call: TRBJ2-2; cdr3_aa: CASSVDPRGLAGNTGELFF; cdr3_nt: TGTGCCAGCAGCGTAGACCCCCGTGGACTAGCGGGGAACACCGGGGAGCTGTTTTTT
d_call: TRBD2; v_call: TRBV7-2; clone_size: NA; j_call: TRBJ2-5; cdr3_aa: CASTSRTSGLQETQYF; cdr3_nt: TGTGCCAGCACCTCCCGAACTAGCGGCCTCCAAGAGACCCAGTACTTC
d_call: NA; v_call: TRBV6-5; clone_size: NA; j_call: TRBJ2-2; cdr3_aa: CAAERQTYTGELFF; cdr3_nt: TGTGCCGCGGAAAGACAGACGTACACCGGGGAGCTGTTTTTT
d_call: NA; v_call: TRBV6-5; clone_size: NA; j_call: TRBJ1-1; cdr3_aa: CASSYGENTEAFF; cdr3_nt: TGTGCCAGCAGTTACGGAGAGAACACTGAAGCTTTCTTT
d_call: NA; v_call: TRBV9; clone_size: NA; j_call: TRBJ2-2; cdr3_aa: CASSVDLSLTGELFF; cdr3_nt: TGTGCCAGCAGCGTAGATCTGTCCCTCACCGGGGAGCTGTTTTTT
d_call: NA; v_call: TRBV27; clone_size: NA; j_call: TRBJ1-2; cdr3_aa: CASSLRARLGESGYGYTF; cdr3_nt: TGTGCCAGCAGTTTAAGGGCCCGGCTAGGCGAAAGTGGCTATGGCTACACCTTC